A selection of T cell receptor beta chains follows, all from one sample in a study of response to subunit inactivated influenza vaccine. TCRdb used MiXCR to reprocess the RT-PCR reads, holding one entry per CDR3 protein. The data contain 450,000 to 600,000 distinct CDR3 sequences, approximately 15% of them singletons. This specimen was CD4+ T cells sorted from PBMCs, taken around 25 months after vaccination. The origin of the receptors is a man aged 45 to 75 who received an inactivated influenza vaccine. Each CDR3 is given with its conserved first and last residue. The order of the fields is CDR3 protein, CDR3 DNA, D gene, J gene, V gene, clone size. D genes are given only for firm matches. Size values are once, few and many counts, or a class for expanded clones, and some rows have none.

cdr3_aa: CASSLGGNSHQPQHF
cdr3_nt: TGCGCCAGCAGCCTCGGAGGTAACAGTCATCAGCCCCAGCATTTT
d_call: NA
j_call: TRBJ1-5
v_call: TRBV5-1
clone_size: NA

cdr3_aa: CSARAGSSARANVLTF
cdr3_nt: TGCAGTGCTAGAGCGGGTTCATCCGCCCGGGCCAACGTCCTGACTTTC
d_call: NA
j_call: TRBJ2-6
v_call: TRBV20-1
clone_size: once

cdr3_aa: CSAPDRTSYEQYF
cdr3_nt: TGCAGTGCCCCGGACAGGACCTCCTACGAGCAGTACTTC
d_call: TRBD1
j_call: TRBJ2-7
v_call: TRBV20-1
clone_size: NA

cdr3_aa: CASSIGPLRRQPQHF
cdr3_nt: TGTGCCAGCAGTATCGGGCCTCTCCGGCGGCAGCCCCAGCATTTT
d_call: NA
j_call: TRBJ1-5
v_call: TRBV28
clone_size: few

cdr3_aa: CSARDLVAGTGNTIYF
cdr3_nt: TGCAGTGCTAGGGATCTAGTGGCAGGGACTGGAAACACCATATATTTT
d_call: NA
j_call: TRBJ1-3
v_call: TRBV20-1
clone_size: NA

cdr3_aa: CASSPEASGRTDTQYF
cdr3_nt: TGTGCCAGCAGCCCTGAGGCTAGCGGCCGCACAGATACGCAGTATTTT
d_call: TRBD2
j_call: TRBJ2-3
v_call: TRBV5-4
clone_size: few

cdr3_aa: CASSLGQGTYEQFF
cdr3_nt: TGCGCCAGCAGCTTGGGACAGGGGACCTATGAGCAGTTCTTC
d_call: TRBD1
j_call: TRBJ2-1
v_call: TRBV5-1
clone_size: NA

cdr3_aa: CSARRDYYEQYF
cdr3_nt: TGCAGTGCTAGAAGGGATTACTACGAGCAGTACTTC
d_call: NA
j_call: TRBJ2-7
v_call: TRBV20-1
clone_size: NA

cdr3_aa: CASSSDRGQYSPLHF
cdr3_nt: TGTGCCAGTAGTTCGGACAGAGGACAGTATTCACCCCTCCACTTT
d_call: NA
j_call: TRBJ1-6
v_call: TRBV19
clone_size: NA

cdr3_aa: CASSPLGSPLHF
cdr3_nt: TGTGCCAGCAGTCCCCTCGGTTCACCCCTCCACTTT
d_call: NA
j_call: TRBJ1-6
v_call: TRBV28
clone_size: NA

cdr3_aa: CASSLARGGYTF
cdr3_nt: TGTGCCAGCAGTTTAGCGAGGGGCGGCTACACCTTC
d_call: NA
j_call: TRBJ1-2
v_call: TRBV12-3/TRBV12-4
clone_size: NA

cdr3_aa: CATGDRPNTGELFF
cdr3_nt: TGTGCCACCGGTGACAGGCCGAACACCGGGGAGCTGTTTTTT
d_call: NA
j_call: TRBJ2-2
v_call: TRBV24-1
clone_size: NA

cdr3_aa: CASSLDRLDTQYF
cdr3_nt: TGCGCCAGCAGCTTGGATAGATTAGATACGCAGTATTTT
d_call: NA
j_call: TRBJ2-3
v_call: TRBV5-1
clone_size: NA

cdr3_aa: CASSEVKGPTYEQYF
cdr3_nt: TGTGCCAGCAGTGAAGTCAAAGGGCCGACCTACGAGCAGTACTTC
d_call: NA
j_call: TRBJ2-7
v_call: TRBV27
clone_size: NA

cdr3_aa: CATSVGRNQPQHF
cdr3_nt: TGTGCCACCAGTGTAGGGCGCAATCAGCCCCAGCATTTT
d_call: NA
j_call: TRBJ1-5
v_call: TRBV24-1
clone_size: NA

cdr3_aa: CASSLVGAFDTQYF
cdr3_nt: TGTGCCAGCAGCTTAGTAGGCGCTTTCGATACGCAGTATTTT
d_call: NA
j_call: TRBJ2-3
v_call: TRBV7-2
clone_size: NA

cdr3_aa: CSAIGGAKNIQYF
cdr3_nt: TGCAGTGCTATTGGGGGGGCCAAAAACATTCAGTACTTC
d_call: NA
j_call: TRBJ2-4
v_call: TRBV20-1
clone_size: NA

cdr3_aa: CSARAQGVVETQYF
cdr3_nt: TGCAGTGCTAGAGCTCAGGGAGTAGTGGAGACCCAGTACTTC
d_call: NA
j_call: TRBJ2-5
v_call: TRBV20-1
clone_size: few

cdr3_aa: CASSLEPGTGGEQYF
cdr3_nt: TGTGCCAGCAGCTTAGAGCCCGGGACAGGTGGCGAGCAGTACTTC
d_call: TRBD1
j_call: TRBJ2-7
v_call: TRBV11-2
clone_size: many

cdr3_aa: CSVSGRVANYGYTF
cdr3_nt: TGCAGCGTTAGTGGACGGGTAGCTAACTATGGCTACACCTTC
d_call: NA
j_call: TRBJ1-2
v_call: TRBV29-1
clone_size: many

cdr3_aa: CSARDAHRGSSYEQYF
cdr3_nt: TGCAGTGCTAGAGATGCCCACAGGGGGAGCTCCTACGAGCAGTACTTC
d_call: TRBD1
j_call: TRBJ2-7
v_call: TRBV20-1
clone_size: NA

cdr3_aa: CSVEGRGAVETQYF
cdr3_nt: TGCAGCGTTGAGGGCAGGGGCGCGGTAGAGACCCAGTACTTC
d_call: NA
j_call: TRBJ2-5
v_call: TRBV29-1
clone_size: few

cdr3_aa: CASSLEGTGDKQFF
cdr3_nt: TGCGCCAGCAGCTTGGAGGGGACAGGGGATAAGCAGTTCTTC
d_call: TRBD1
j_call: TRBJ2-1
v_call: TRBV5-1
clone_size: NA

cdr3_aa: CSVGAGGPGNIQYF
cdr3_nt: TGCAGCGTTGGGGCGGGGGGCCCCGGAAACATTCAGTACTTC
d_call: TRBD2
j_call: TRBJ2-4
v_call: TRBV29-1
clone_size: NA

cdr3_aa: CASTQGQVNTGELFF
cdr3_nt: TGTGCCAGCACCCAAGGTCAGGTGAACACCGGGGAGCTGTTTTTT
d_call: NA
j_call: TRBJ2-2
v_call: TRBV12-3/TRBV12-4
clone_size: NA

cdr3_aa: CASSPQMTTEAFF
cdr3_nt: TGTGCCAGCAGCCCCCAAATGACCACTGAAGCTTTCTTT
d_call: NA
j_call: TRBJ1-1
v_call: TRBV7-2
clone_size: NA

cdr3_aa: CASSLVLGQGPNNEQFF
cdr3_nt: TGTGCCAGCAGCTTAGTGCTCGGGCAGGGTCCAAACAATGAGCAGTTCTTC
d_call: NA
j_call: TRBJ2-1
v_call: TRBV7-2
clone_size: few

cdr3_aa: CASSLETGMNTGELFF
cdr3_nt: TGTGCCAGCAGTTTAGAAACGGGGATGAACACCGGGGAGCTGTTTTTT
d_call: NA
j_call: TRBJ2-2
v_call: TRBV12-3/TRBV12-4
clone_size: few